Included here is one TCR beta chain sequence, with context. Its antigen is as yet unknown. The data were taken from a study of blood T cells in healthy people across ages. The study's findings and limits: Age advanced and TCR beta diversity per million T cells fell, roughly linearly.

The germline V and J ends were trimmed by 7 bases and 10 bases, with 11 bases remaining between them. The length of the CDR3 is 11 residues. In germline, CDR1 is MNHEY, CDR2 SVGEGT. With a J-beta primer mix and a sample-barcoded 5' primer, a second PCR ran roughly 6 to 11 cycles. Tagging of each cDNA molecule was performed by a template-switch adaptor with 12 random nucleotides. In TCRdb, the 5' RACE reads were re-called with MiXCR into one record per CDR3 protein. The sample consists of some 1.4 million distinct CDR3 sequences, approximately 42% of them appearing once. The chain uses TRBV6-2 or TRBV6-3 and TRBJ2-1, with a possible D match to TRBD2 (6 bases). Source material: blood. This receptor was taken from a young woman in good health. The CDR3 sequence is CASKGTVEQFF. In DNA form, the CDR3 reads TGTGCCAGCAAAGGGACTGTCGAGCAGTTCTTC.